These 20 T cell receptor beta chains share one sample of origin, sequenced in a study of T cells after yellow fever vaccination. TCRdb re-derived calls from the 5' RACE reads in MiXCR, one entry per CDR3 protein. The sample lists fewer than 400,000 distinct CDR3 sequences, roughly 10% occurring once. The sequencing used CD4+ T cells sorted from PBMCs, collected 45 days after the yellow fever booster vaccination. These receptors were obtained from a man younger than 35 who received the YFV17D yellow fever vaccine.

This chain joins TRBV20-1 and TRBJ2-1, with D possibly being TRBD2 (5 bases). V was shortened by 5 bases and J by 4 bases, with 18 bases between the two germline ends. The CDR3 loop spans 15 amino acids. Germline V gene sequence: CDR1 DFQATT, CDR2 SNEGSKA (reference sequence). CDR3 nucleotide sequence: TGCAGTGCTGCACCTCTAGCCCTAGTTTACAATGAGCAGTTCTTC. Translation: CSAAPLALVYNEQFF.

This rearrangement joins TRBV14 to TRBJ2-1; TRBD2 agrees at 11 bases. Germline lookup yields CDR1 SGHDN and CDR2 FVKESK. The J segment lost 4 bases and the V segment lost 1 base, leaving 9 bases of the junction unmatched. The length of the CDR3 is 18 residues. DNA of the CDR3: TGTGCCAGCAGCCAAGGTGGAGTAGCGGGGGGGCGTTACAATGAGCAGTTCTTC. It codes for CASSQGGVAGGRYNEQFF.

This clonotype was detected only a few times. The chain is built from TRBV5-1 and TRBJ2-3, with a weak D call TRBD1 (5 bases). V lost 4 bases and J 5 bases, leaving 23 bases between the germline ends. The CDR3 runs 17 residues. Per the germline V gene, CDR1 is SGHRS and CDR2 is YFSETQ. Written as DNA, the CDR3 is TGCGCCAGCAGCAGATCGACAGACCGGCCAAGAGGAGATACGCAGTATTTT. Translation gives CASSRSTDRPRGDTQYF.

This clonotype has ten or more counts. V and J are TRBV28 and TRBJ1-3; D uncertain. The CDR3 runs to 15 residues. Germline CDR1 MDHEN, CDR2 SYDVKM. V was trimmed by 5 bases and J by 0 bases, leaving 11 bases between them. In DNA form, the CDR3 reads TGTGCCAGCAGTCGGGCGGCCACCTCTGGAAACACCATATATTTT. Its protein product is CASSRAATSGNTIYF.

This clonotype has more than one count but fewer than ten. The V gene is TRBV5-6, the J gene TRBJ1-2; D uncertain. The germline CDR1 and CDR2 sequences are SGHDT and YYEEEE. V was pared by 2 bases and J by 6 bases, with 11 bases between. The CDR3 runs 13 residues. The CDR3 region is CASSFQRYHGYTF. The DNA of the CDR3 is TGTGCCAGCAGCTTTCAGCGGTACCATGGCTACACCTTC. Full variable domain (rest looked up from reference TRBV5-6 and TRBJ1-2): DAGVTQSPTHLIKTRGQQVTLRCSPKSGHDTVSWYQQALGQGPQFIFQYYEEEERQRGNFPDRFSGHQFPNYSSELNVNALLLGDSALYLCASSFQRYHGYTFGSGTRLTVV.

In this sample, this clonotype turned up many times. This chain links TRBV6-5 with TRBJ2-4; D perhaps matches TRBD1 (6 bases). From germline, CDR1 is MNHEY and CDR2 SVGAGI. The CDR3 runs 13 residues. The V end was cut by 6 bases, the J end by 1 base, with 7 bases between. CDR3 region: CASSQGAKNIQYF. CDR3 nucleotides: TGTGCCAGCAGCCAGGGGGCCAAAAACATTCAGTACTTC.

The table lists this clonotype with a few counts. The chain couples TRBV12-3 or TRBV12-4 to TRBJ2-7, with D perhaps matching TRBD2 (5 bases). V was clipped by 3 bases and J by 4 bases, with 10 bases between them. This CDR3 has 13 amino acids. CDR3 DNA sequence: TGTGCCAGCAGTTTGGAGGCTACGTACGAGCAGTACGTC. It yields the protein CASSLEATYEQYV.

This clonotype was detected ten times or more. V is TRBV12-3 or TRBV12-4 and J is TRBJ1-3; 10 bases match TRBD1. Trimming at V came to 7 bases and at J to 2 bases, leaving 8 bases not matched to a gene. This CDR3 region has 16 residues. CDR3 in DNA: TGTGCCAGCAAGGACAGGGGGGTTTTCACTGGAAACACCATATATTTT. It encodes CASKDRGVFTGNTIYF.

This clonotype was counted ten times or more. J is TRBJ2-3 and V is TRBV4-3; no reliable D call. The V end was cut by 2 bases, the J end by 0 bases, with 12 bases between. Germline CDR1 is LGHNA and CDR2 is YSLEER. This CDR3 spans 16 amino acids. This CDR3 is CASSQSSPISTDTQYF. CDR3 nucleotide sequence: TGCGCCAGCAGCCAAAGTTCACCGATTAGCACAGATACGCAGTATTTT.

This clonotype has more than one count but fewer than ten. The chain links TRBV28 to TRBJ2-5; 10 nucleotides match TRBD2. The CDR3 sequence is 15 residues long. With V trimmed by 6 bases and J by 1 base, 5 bases remained unmatched. Germline V gene lookup returns CDR1 MDHEN and CDR2 SYDVKM. This CDR3 is CASRGASGGQETQYF. CDR3 nucleotides: TGTGCCAGCAGAGGGGCTAGCGGGGGCCAAGAGACCCAGTACTTC.

V usage is TRBV7-2 and J usage is TRBJ2-6; D possibly matches TRBD1 or TRBD2 (5 bases each). V was trimmed by 4 bases and J by 0 bases, leaving 10 bases between them. This CDR3 has 16 amino acids. Looked up from germline, CDR1 is SGHTA and CDR2 is FQGNSA. CDR3 DNA sequence: TGTGCCAGCAGCTCGGGACCTAGCTCTGGGGCCAACGTCCTGACTTTC. This codes for CASSSGPSSGANVLTF.

The rearrangement joins TRBV3-1 to TRBJ1-2; tentatively, D is TRBD1 (6 bases). The CDR3 is 13 residues long. Deletions cut 0 bases from V and 9 bases from J, with 11 bases between. Germline CDR1 is LGHDT and CDR2 is YNNKEL (reference sequence). The CDR3 nucleotides read TGTGCCAGCAGCCAAGACCGTGGGGACAGCTACACCTTC. It specifies CASSQDRGDSYTF.

This clonotype was recorded a few times. This chain joins TRBV7-2 and TRBJ1-5; TRBD1 matches at 9 bases. Unmatched junction bases numbered 8, after V lost 5 bases and J lost 6 bases. CDR1 and CDR2 from the germline V gene are SGHTA and FQGNSA. The CDR3 extends over 15 amino acids. The CDR3 is CASSLGTGRSQPQHF. In DNA form, the CDR3 reads TGTGCCAGCAGCCTCGGGACAGGGCGAAGTCAGCCCCAGCATTTT.

This clonotype was seen only a few times. The J gene is TRBJ2-5, the V gene TRBV7-2, with D uncertain. CDR3 size: 14 residues. The germline CDR1 and CDR2 sequences are SGHTA and FQGNSA. The ends were cut back, 0 bases at V and 4 bases at J, with 9 bases in the middle. CDR3 region: CASSLAASPETQYF. The CDR3 nucleotides are TGTGCCAGCAGCTTAGCCGCTAGTCCAGAGACCCAGTACTTC.

V and J are TRBV6-2 or TRBV6-3 and TRBJ1-5; D perhaps matches TRBD1 (5 bases). The CDR3 totals 18 residues. V was cut by 5 bases and J by 2 bases, with 22 bases left in between. Germline V CDR1 and CDR2: MNHEY, SVGEGT. As DNA, the CDR3 is TGTGCCAGCAGTCCCCCGGGCGCTACTTCCAGGGGCAATCAGCCCCAGCATTTT. It translates to CASSPPGATSRGNQPQHF.

V usage is TRBV13 and J usage is TRBJ2-5; D is ambiguous. Germline loops: CDR1 PRHDT, CDR2 FYEKMQ (reference sequence). The CDR3 runs to 15 residues. V lost 3 bases and J lost 5, with 16 bases in between. CDR3 DNA sequence: TGTGCCAGCAGCTTCGTCGCCGTCGGAGTTGAGACCCAGTACTTC. Residues: CASSFVAVGVETQYF.

This chain links TRBV27 with TRBJ1-5, with D unclear. The CDR3 runs to 12 residues. Trimming removed 4 bases at V and 9 bases at J, with 10 bases between. In germline, CDR1 is MNHEY, CDR2 SMNVEV (reference sequence). CDR3 loop: CASSSGVGPQHF. CDR3 bases: TGTGCCAGCAGTTCCGGGGTAGGGCCCCAGCATTTT.

This clonotype was seen at least ten times. V and J are TRBV7-2 and TRBJ2-4; 9 nucleotides align to TRBD1. CDR1 is SGHTA and CDR2 is FQGNSA in the germline V gene. J gave up 7 bases and V 5 bases, and 3 bases lay outside the gene matches. The CDR3 length is 13 residues. Written as DNA, the CDR3 is TGTGCCAGCAGCACCGGACAGGGGAACATTCAGTACTTC. Protein sequence: CASSTGQGNIQYF.

This clonotype has just a few counts. The CDR3 nucleotides read TGTGCCAGCAGCTTTGACCAGGATCAGCCCCAGCATTTT. This encodes CASSFDQDQPQHF. V is TRBV7-2 and J is TRBJ1-5; unclear D gene. V was trimmed by 3 bases and J by 5 bases, leaving 8 bases between them. CDR3 size: 13 residues. Germline values: CDR1 SGHTA, CDR2 FQGNSA.

J is TRBJ2-1 and V is TRBV6-2 or TRBV6-3; D possibly corresponds to TRBD1 (5 bases). The CDR3 is 14 amino acids. Germline CDR1 MNHEY, CDR2 SVGEGT. The V end was cut by 5 bases, the J end by 4 bases, with 12 bases between. The CDR3 DNA is TGTGCCAGCAGTGAGACAGCCCTATACAATGAGCAGTTCTTC. Translation: CASSETALYNEQFF.